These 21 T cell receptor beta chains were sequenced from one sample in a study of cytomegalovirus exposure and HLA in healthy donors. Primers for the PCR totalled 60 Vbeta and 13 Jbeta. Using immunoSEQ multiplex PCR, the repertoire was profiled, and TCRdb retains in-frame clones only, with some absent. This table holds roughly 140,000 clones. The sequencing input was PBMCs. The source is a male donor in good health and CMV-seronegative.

Here the CDR3 DNA reads TGTGCCAGCATCGCAGGGGTGGGCAGCAGCTCCTACAATGAGCAGTTCTTC. Its protein is CASIAGVGSSSYNEQFF. The chain employs TRBV7-9 and TRBJ2-1; D is possibly TRBD1 (6 bases). Germline lookup yields CDR1 SEHNR and CDR2 FQNEAQ (reference sequence). Trimming shortened V by 7 bases and J by 0 bases, and 19 bases separated the two germline ends. CDR3 size: 17 residues.

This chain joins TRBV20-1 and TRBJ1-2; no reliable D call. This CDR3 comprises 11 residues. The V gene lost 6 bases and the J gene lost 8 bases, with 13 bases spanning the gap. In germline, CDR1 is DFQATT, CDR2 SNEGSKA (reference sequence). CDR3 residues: CSALEGRGYTF. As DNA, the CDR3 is TGCAGTGCCCTAGAAGGAAGGGGCTACACCTTC.

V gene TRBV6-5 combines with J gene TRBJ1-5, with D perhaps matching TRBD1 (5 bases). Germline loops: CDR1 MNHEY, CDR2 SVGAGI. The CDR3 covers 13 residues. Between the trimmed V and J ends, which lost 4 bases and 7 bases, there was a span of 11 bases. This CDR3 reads CASSSGGRQPQHF. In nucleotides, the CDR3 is TGTGCCAGCAGTTCCGGGGGAAGGCAGCCCCAGCATTTT.

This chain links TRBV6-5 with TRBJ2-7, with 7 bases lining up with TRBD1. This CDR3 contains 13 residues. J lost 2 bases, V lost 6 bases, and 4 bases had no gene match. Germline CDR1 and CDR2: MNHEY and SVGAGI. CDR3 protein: CASSQGQAYEQYF. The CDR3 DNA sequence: TGTGCCAGCAGCCAAGGACAGGCCTACGAGCAGTACTTC.

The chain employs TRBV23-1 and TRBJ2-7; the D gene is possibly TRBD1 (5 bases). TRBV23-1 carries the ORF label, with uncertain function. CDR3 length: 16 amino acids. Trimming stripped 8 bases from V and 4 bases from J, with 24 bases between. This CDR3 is CASCSAPGRVFYEQYF. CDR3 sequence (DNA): TGCGCCAGCTGCTCTGCCCCGGGCAGGGTTTTTTACGAGCAGTACTTC.

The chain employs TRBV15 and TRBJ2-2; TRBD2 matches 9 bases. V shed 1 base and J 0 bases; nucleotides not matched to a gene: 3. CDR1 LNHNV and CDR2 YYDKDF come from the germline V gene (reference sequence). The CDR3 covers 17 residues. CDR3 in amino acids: CATSRVRLAANTGELFF. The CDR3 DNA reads TGTGCCACCAGCAGAGTCCGACTAGCGGCGAACACCGGGGAGCTGTTTTTT.

Here the CDR3 reads CASSPLQNTEAFF. Here the CDR3 DNA reads TGTGCCAGCTCACCACTACAGAACACTGAAGCTTTCTTT. The chain employs TRBV18 and TRBJ1-1; D gene unclear. The CDR3 contains 13 residues. Germline V gene data show CDR1 as KGHSH and CDR2 as LQKENI. V was pared by 1 base and J by 1 base, with 4 bases between.

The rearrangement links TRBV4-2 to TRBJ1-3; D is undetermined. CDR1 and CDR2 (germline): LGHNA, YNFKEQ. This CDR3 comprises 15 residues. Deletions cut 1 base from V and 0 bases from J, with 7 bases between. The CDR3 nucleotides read TGTGCCAGCAGCCAAGTAGCTGACTCTGGAAACACCATATATTTT. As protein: CASSQVADSGNTIYF.

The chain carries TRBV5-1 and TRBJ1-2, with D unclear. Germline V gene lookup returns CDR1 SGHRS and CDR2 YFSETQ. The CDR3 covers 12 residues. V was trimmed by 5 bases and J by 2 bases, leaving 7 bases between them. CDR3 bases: TGCGCCAGCAGGGAACTAAACTATGGCTACACCTTC. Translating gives CASRELNYGYTF.

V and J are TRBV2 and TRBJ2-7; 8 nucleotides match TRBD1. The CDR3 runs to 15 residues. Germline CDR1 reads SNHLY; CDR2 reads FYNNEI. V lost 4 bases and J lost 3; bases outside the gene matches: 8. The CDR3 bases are TGTGCCAGCAGTGGCGGACAGGGTCTTGTCTACGAGCAGTACTTC. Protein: CASSGGQGLVYEQYF.

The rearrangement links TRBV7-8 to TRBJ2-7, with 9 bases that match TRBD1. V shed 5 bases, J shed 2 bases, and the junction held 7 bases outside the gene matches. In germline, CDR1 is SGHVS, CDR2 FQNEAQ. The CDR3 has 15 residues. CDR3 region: CASSKRRTGAYEQYF. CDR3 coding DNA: TGTGCCAGCAGCAAAAGGAGGACAGGGGCCTACGAGCAGTACTTC.

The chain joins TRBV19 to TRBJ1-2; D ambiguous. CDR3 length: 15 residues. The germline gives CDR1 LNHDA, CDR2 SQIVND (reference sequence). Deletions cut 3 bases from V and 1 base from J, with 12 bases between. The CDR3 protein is CASSMMELGNYGYTF. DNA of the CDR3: TGTGCCAGTAGTATGATGGAGCTTGGTAACTATGGCTACACCTTC.

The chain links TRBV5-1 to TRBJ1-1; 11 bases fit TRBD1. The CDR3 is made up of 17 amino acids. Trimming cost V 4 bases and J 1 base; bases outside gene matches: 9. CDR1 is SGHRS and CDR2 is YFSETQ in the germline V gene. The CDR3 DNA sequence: TGCGCCAGCAGCCGATGGGGACAGGGGGAATCGAACACTGAAGCTTTCTTT. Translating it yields CASSRWGQGESNTEAFF.

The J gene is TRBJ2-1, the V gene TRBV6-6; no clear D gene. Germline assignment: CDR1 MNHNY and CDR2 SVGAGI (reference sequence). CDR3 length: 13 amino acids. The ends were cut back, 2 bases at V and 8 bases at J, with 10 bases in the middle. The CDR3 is CASSYGPLDEQFF. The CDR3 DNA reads TGTGCCAGCAGTTACGGTCCACTCGATGAGCAGTTCTTC.

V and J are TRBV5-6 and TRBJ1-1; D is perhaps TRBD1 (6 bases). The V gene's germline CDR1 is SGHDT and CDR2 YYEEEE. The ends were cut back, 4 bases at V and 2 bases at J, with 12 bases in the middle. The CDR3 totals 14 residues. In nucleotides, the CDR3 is TGTGCCAGCAGCCTGGTGGGGGCCAACACTGAAGCTTTCTTT. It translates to CASSLVGANTEAFF. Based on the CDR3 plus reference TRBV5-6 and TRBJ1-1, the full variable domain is DAGVTQSPTHLIKTRGQQVTLRCSPKSGHDTVSWYQQALGQGPQFIFQYYEEEERQRGNFPDRFSGHQFPNYSSELNVNALLLGDSALYLCASSLVGANTEAFFGQGTRLTVV.

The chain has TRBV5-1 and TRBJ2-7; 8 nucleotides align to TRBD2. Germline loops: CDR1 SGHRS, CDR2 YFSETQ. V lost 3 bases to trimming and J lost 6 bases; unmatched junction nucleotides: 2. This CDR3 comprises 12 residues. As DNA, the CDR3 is TGCGCCAGCAGCTACGCGGGGGGCGAGCAGTACTTC. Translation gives CASSYAGGEQYF.

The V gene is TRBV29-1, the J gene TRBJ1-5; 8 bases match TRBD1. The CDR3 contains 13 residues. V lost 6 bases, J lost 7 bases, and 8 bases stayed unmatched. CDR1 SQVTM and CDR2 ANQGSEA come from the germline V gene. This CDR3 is CSVLTGTGQPQHF. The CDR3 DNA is TGCAGCGTCCTTACAGGGACAGGACAGCCCCAGCATTTT.

The CDR3 DNA follows: TGCGCCAGCAGCCCCGGGACTAGCTGGTACGAGCAGTACTTC. Translation gives CASSPGTSWYEQYF. The rearrangement links TRBV5-1 to TRBJ2-7, with 9 bases identical to TRBD2. Germline V lookup: CDR1 SGHRS, CDR2 YFSETQ. The CDR3 has 14 amino acids. V shed 4 bases and J 4 bases; nucleotides not matched to a gene: 6.

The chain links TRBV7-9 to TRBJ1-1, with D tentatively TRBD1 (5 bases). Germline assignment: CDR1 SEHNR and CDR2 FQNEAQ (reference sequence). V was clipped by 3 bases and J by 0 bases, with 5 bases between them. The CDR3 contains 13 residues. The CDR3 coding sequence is TGTGCCAGCAGCTTCAGGGTGAACACTGAAGCTTTCTTT. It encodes CASSFRVNTEAFF.

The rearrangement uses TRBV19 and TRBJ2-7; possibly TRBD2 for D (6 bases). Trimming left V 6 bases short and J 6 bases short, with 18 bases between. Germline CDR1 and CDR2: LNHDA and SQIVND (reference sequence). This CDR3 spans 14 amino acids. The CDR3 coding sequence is TGTGCCAGTAGCGAGGGACTCCCAAGGGGCGAGCAGTACTTC. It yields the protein CASSEGLPRGEQYF.

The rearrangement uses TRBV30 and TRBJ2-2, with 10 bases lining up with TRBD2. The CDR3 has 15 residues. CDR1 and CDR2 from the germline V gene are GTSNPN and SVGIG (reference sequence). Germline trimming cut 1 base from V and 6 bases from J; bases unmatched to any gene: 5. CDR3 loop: CAWSALAGDSGELFF. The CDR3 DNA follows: TGTGCCTGGAGTGCCCTAGCGGGAGATTCCGGGGAGCTGTTTTTT.